This is a list of T cell receptor beta chains from one sample in a study of shared clonotypes between healthy human individuals. Profiled with immunoSEQ multiplex PCR; TCRdb holds only in-frame clones, not every one. The profile shows 800,000 or so clones, about 96% of them singletons. The sample was naive CD8+ T cells sorted from blood. These receptors were taken from a man aged 25 to 40 in good health. Both conserved end residues are part of each CDR3. The D gene is left open where the match is weak.

j_call: TRBJ2-3; v_call: TRBV27; d_call: NA; cdr3_nt: TGTGCCAGCAGTTTAGTAATGCCTGTCACAGATACGCAGTATTTT; cdr3_aa: CASSLVMPVTDTQYF
j_call: TRBJ2-3; v_call: TRBV14; d_call: NA; cdr3_nt: TGTGCCAGCAGCCACCCCTTGGGCGGGATTGGCACAGATACGCAGTATTTT; cdr3_aa: CASSHPLGGIGTDTQYF
j_call: TRBJ2-7; v_call: TRBV5-6; d_call: TRBD1; cdr3_nt: TGTGCCAGCAGCGTGGGGACAGGGATGTACGAGCAGTACTTC; cdr3_aa: CASSVGTGMYEQYF
j_call: TRBJ1-5; v_call: TRBV19; d_call: TRBD1; cdr3_nt: TGTGCCAGTCTTGATGGACAGGATCAGCCCCAGCATTTT; cdr3_aa: CASLDGQDQPQHF
j_call: TRBJ1-4; v_call: TRBV27; d_call: NA; cdr3_nt: TGTGCCAGCAGTTTATACTGGGGGCCGAGTGAAAAACTGTTTTTT; cdr3_aa: CASSLYWGPSEKLFF
j_call: TRBJ2-7; v_call: TRBV9; d_call: TRBD2; cdr3_nt: TGTGCCAGCAGCGTTAGCGGGAGGGCCTACGAGCAGTACTTC; cdr3_aa: CASSVSGRAYEQYF
j_call: TRBJ2-3; v_call: TRBV7-2; d_call: TRBD2; cdr3_nt: TGTGCCAGCAGCTACCCTCATAACGGGAGGGGATCAGATACGCAGTATTTT; cdr3_aa: CASSYPHNGRGSDTQYF
j_call: TRBJ1-3; v_call: TRBV7-3; d_call: NA; cdr3_nt: TGTGCCAGCGCCAAGGGTACCTCTGGAAACACCATATATTTT; cdr3_aa: CASAKGTSGNTIYF
j_call: TRBJ2-1; v_call: TRBV5-4; d_call: NA; cdr3_nt: TGTGCCAGCAGCAATGCGGGACAGTCCTACAATGAGCAGTTCTTC; cdr3_aa: CASSNAGQSYNEQFF
j_call: TRBJ2-1; v_call: TRBV9; d_call: TRBD2; cdr3_nt: TGTGCCAGCAGCGCAGAGGGGACTAGCGGGAGTAATGTTGAGCAGTTCTTC; cdr3_aa: CASSAEGTSGSNVEQFF
j_call: TRBJ2-5; v_call: TRBV9; d_call: NA; cdr3_nt: TGTGCCAGCAGCGTAGGACATACCGGCCAAGAGACCCAGTACTTC; cdr3_aa: CASSVGHTGQETQYF
j_call: TRBJ2-1; v_call: TRBV29-1; d_call: TRBD2; cdr3_nt: TGCAGCGCCTGGACTAGGGGTGTTTCCTACAATGAGCAGTTCTTC; cdr3_aa: CSAWTRGVSYNEQFF
j_call: TRBJ1-2; v_call: TRBV5-1; d_call: TRBD1; cdr3_nt: TGCGCCAGCAGCTTTACGGCCTCAGGGGACAGGGGTCCTAACTATGGCTACACCTTC; cdr3_aa: CASSFTASGDRGPNYGYTF
j_call: TRBJ2-5; v_call: TRBV28; d_call: NA; cdr3_nt: TGTGCCAGCAGTTTCCAGGTTCGGAGTGAGACCCAGTACTTC; cdr3_aa: CASSFQVRSETQYF
j_call: TRBJ2-1; v_call: TRBV4-3; d_call: TRBD2; cdr3_nt: TGCGCCAGCAGCCAAGATTCGGCGGGAGTTTACAATGAGCAGTTCTTC; cdr3_aa: CASSQDSAGVYNEQFF
j_call: TRBJ1-5; v_call: TRBV4-1; d_call: NA; cdr3_nt: TGCGCCAGCAGCCAAGAGGTATTAGCGTCGCCCCAGCATTTT; cdr3_aa: CASSQEVLASPQHF
j_call: TRBJ2-3; v_call: TRBV4-3; d_call: NA; cdr3_nt: TGCGCCAGCAGCCAAGATTACGATCTAGCCGCAGATACGCAGTATTTT; cdr3_aa: CASSQDYDLAADTQYF
j_call: TRBJ2-7; v_call: TRBV4-1; d_call: NA; cdr3_nt: TGCGCCAGCAGCCAGCTAGATCGAGGGGAAGGGGGCTACGAGCAGTACTTC; cdr3_aa: CASSQLDRGEGGYEQYF
j_call: TRBJ2-6; v_call: TRBV5-4; d_call: TRBD2; cdr3_nt: TGTGCCAGCAGCTTGGAGGGACTAGCGGGAGCTGGGGCCAACGTCCTGACTTTC; cdr3_aa: CASSLEGLAGAGANVLTF
j_call: TRBJ2-7; v_call: TRBV7-9; d_call: NA; cdr3_nt: TGTGCCAGCAGCCCAGCGACAGGAATCCCCTCCTACGAGCAGTACTTC; cdr3_aa: CASSPATGIPSYEQYF
j_call: TRBJ2-3; v_call: TRBV29-1; d_call: NA; cdr3_nt: TGCAGCGGTACAGGGCCTAGCACAGATACGCAGTATTTT; cdr3_aa: CSGTGPSTDTQYF
j_call: TRBJ2-3; v_call: TRBV5-8; d_call: NA; cdr3_nt: TGTGCCAGCAGCTTGGCCGTGTTCGGGTCAGATACGCAGTATTTT; cdr3_aa: CASSLAVFGSDTQYF